The 27 T cell receptor beta chains listed next were all sequenced from one sample in a study of vaccination effects on CD4 cells after COVID-19. Data came from immunoSEQ multiplex PCR; TCRdb stores just in-frame clones and leaves some out. Among tens of thousands of clones listed, about 67% were seen once. Pools of viral peptides were used by the ViraFEST assay to expand antigen-specific CD4+ T cells ahead of sequencing. Once cultured for 10 days, the cells underwent separation to obtain CD4+ T cells. Participants received two doses of either the BNT162b2 or mRNA-1273 vaccine. What these receptors recognize is not known. Sequencing used CD4+ T cells from PBMCs cultured with HCoV-229E spike peptides, obtained after COVID-19 vaccination. The receptors derive from a human donor who received a COVID-19 vaccine.

This chain uses TRBV6-1 with TRBJ2-1; 11 nucleotides agree with TRBD2. CDR1 MNHNS and CDR2 SASEGT come from the germline V gene. The junction had 10 bases not matched to a gene; V was cut back by 1 base and J by 8 bases. The CDR3 extends over 17 amino acids. The chain's CDR3 is CASSEGVAGGLPDEQFF. The DNA for the CDR3 is TGTGCCAGCAGTGAAGGGGTAGCGGGGGGGCTTCCCGATGAGCAGTTCTTC.

The chain carries TRBV24-1 and TRBJ2-2; D is uncertain. Trimming pared 3 bases from V and 5 bases from J, leaving 0 bases between. Germline-derived CDR1 and CDR2 are KGHDR and SFDVKD. The CDR3 runs 11 residues. The CDR3 protein is CATSDTGELFF. As DNA, the CDR3 is TGTGCCACCAGTGATACCGGGGAGCTGTTTTTT.

The gene calls are TRBV19 and TRBJ2-3; the D call may be TRBD1 or TRBD2 (5 bases each). V was cut by 5 bases and J by 5 bases, with 14 bases left in between. Looked up from germline, CDR1 is LNHDA and CDR2 is SQIVND (reference sequence). The CDR3 extends over 14 amino acids. Here the CDR3 DNA reads TGTGCCAGTAGTCAGCCCGGGGCCGGAGATACGCAGTATTTT. Its translation is CASSQPGAGDTQYF.

The rearrangement joins TRBV11-2 to TRBJ2-3, with 8 bases fitting TRBD1. The V gene end was trimmed by 5 bases and the J gene end by 3 bases; junction bases not matched to a gene: 7. The CDR3 spans 15 residues. Germline V lookup: CDR1 SGHAT, CDR2 FQNNGV. The CDR3: CASSSLRGRTDTQYF. The CDR3 DNA reads TGTGCCAGCAGCAGCCTCAGGGGGCGTACAGATACGCAGTATTTT.

The V gene is TRBV3-1 (or the pseudogene TRBV3-2), the J gene TRBJ1-2; 10 positions match TRBD1. Germline V lookup: CDR1 LGHDT, CDR2 YNNKEL (reference sequence). There are 15 residues in the CDR3. V was clipped by 4 bases and J by 4 bases; unmatched bases: 6. The CDR3 here is CASSPLTGGGYGYTF. CDR3 DNA sequence: TGTGCCAGCAGCCCCCTGACAGGGGGCGGCTATGGCTACACCTTC.

The rearrangement links TRBV6-5 to TRBJ2-7; D perhaps matches TRBD2 (6 bases). Germline V gene data show CDR1 as MNHEY and CDR2 as SVGAGI. The germline V and J ends were trimmed by 5 bases and 0 bases, with 11 bases remaining between them. This CDR3 is built from 14 residues. CDR3 region: CASSRGSHSYEQYV. CDR3 nucleotide sequence: TGTGCCAGCAGTCGGGGGTCCCACTCCTACGAGCAGTACGTC.

This chain uses TRBV5-1 with TRBJ2-5, with 10 positions matching TRBD2. The J segment lost 5 bases and the V segment lost 5 bases, leaving 9 bases of the junction unmatched. Germline lookup yields CDR1 SGHRS and CDR2 YFSETQ. The CDR3 has 15 residues. CDR3 coding DNA: TGCGCCAGCAGTAGAGCGGGGGGGCCGGACGAGACCCAGTACTTC. As protein: CASSRAGGPDETQYF.

The gene calls are TRBV5-6 and TRBJ2-1; D remains ambiguous. Germline V gives CDR1 SGHDT, CDR2 YYEEEE. V lost 4 bases to trimming and J lost 5 bases, with 13 bases between them. The CDR3 length is 14 residues. The CDR3 coding sequence is TGTGCCAGCAGCCCCATGGCCGAAGACAATGAGCAGTTCTTC. It codes for CASSPMAEDNEQFF.

The chain couples TRBV24-1 to TRBJ1-2, with D perhaps matching TRBD1 (6 bases). This CDR3 contains 13 residues. The V gene's germline CDR1 is KGHDR and CDR2 SFDVKD. Trimming took off 4 bases at V and 5 bases at J, with 10 bases between the two ends. CDR3 residues: CATSETGWYGYTF. DNA for the CDR3: TGTGCCACCAGTGAAACAGGGTGGTATGGCTACACCTTC.

The J gene is TRBJ2-3, the V gene TRBV5-6, with 11 bases identical to TRBD1. CDR1 SGHDT and CDR2 YYEEEE come from the germline V gene. This CDR3 is built from 17 residues. The junction had 10 bases not matched to a gene; V was cut back by 0 bases and J by 7 bases. DNA of the CDR3: TGTGCCAGCAGCTTGGGTTTTGGGACAGGGGGGACGAATACGCAGTATTTT. It yields the protein CASSLGFGTGGTNTQYF.

The V call is TRBV19, the J call TRBJ2-6, with a tentative D call TRBD2 (5 bases). The V end was cut by 4 bases, the J end by 2 bases, with 9 bases between. Germline V gives CDR1 LNHDA, CDR2 SQIVND (reference sequence). CDR3 length: 15 residues. CDR3 DNA: TGTGCCAGTAGTACAGGACTGACTGGGGCCAACGTCCTGACTTTC. Translation: CASSTGLTGANVLTF.

This clone was seen more than once but under ten times. The rearrangement joins TRBV5-4 to TRBJ1-2, with D possibly TRBD1 on 6 matching bases. V lost 1 base and J 3 bases, leaving 13 bases between the germline ends. The length of the CDR3 is 15 residues. CDR1 is SGHNT and CDR2 is YYREEE in the germline V gene (reference sequence). CDR3 residues: CASSLNLPGDYGYTF. The CDR3 nucleotides read TGTGCCAGCAGCTTGAATCTTCCAGGGGACTATGGCTACACCTTC.

The chain has TRBV5-4 and TRBJ2-1; tentatively, D is TRBD1 or TRBD2 (5 bases each). The CDR3 has 14 amino acids. V gave up 4 bases and J gave up 8 bases, with 16 bases separating them. Germline assignment: CDR1 SGHNT and CDR2 YYREEE (reference sequence). The CDR3 nucleotides are TGTGCCAGCAGCCCCGGGACGGCCCCCCATGAGCAGTTCTTC. Amino acids: CASSPGTAPHEQFF.

The genes are TRBV24-1 and TRBJ2-2; TRBD1 matches 10 bases. The CDR3 is 16 amino acids. In germline, CDR1 is KGHDR, CDR2 SFDVKD. Trimming cost V 4 bases and J 6 bases; bases outside gene matches: 7. The CDR3 bases are TGTGCCACCAGTGACGCCCGGACAGGGGGATCCGGGGAGCTGTTTTTT. It is translated as CATSDARTGGSGELFF.

V usage is TRBV18 and J usage is TRBJ2-3; 8 nucleotides line up with TRBD2. The CDR3 runs to 17 residues. J lost 0 bases, V lost 0 bases, and 5 bases had no gene match. Germline V gene data show CDR1 as KGHSH and CDR2 as LQKENI. The CDR3 DNA sequence: TGTGCCAGCTCACCACCGAAGCGGGGGCCTAGCACAGATACGCAGTATTTT. Translation gives CASSPPKRGPSTDTQYF.

This clone was counted only a few times. The chain combines TRBV2 with TRBJ2-7; 8 bases fit TRBD1. Germline CDR1 and CDR2: SNHLY and FYNNEI. V lost 6 bases, J lost 2 bases, and 9 bases stayed unmatched. The CDR3 loop spans 15 amino acids. The chain's CDR3 is CASRSPPDRAYEQYV. The CDR3 DNA sequence: TGTGCCAGCAGATCCCCGCCGGACAGGGCCTACGAGCAGTACGTC.

The V gene is TRBV5-1, the J gene TRBJ2-7, with TRBD1 matching over 9 bases. Germline V lookup: CDR1 SGHRS, CDR2 YFSETQ. This CDR3 comprises 14 residues. V was pared by 0 bases and J by 6 bases, with 4 bases of the junction left unmatched. CDR3: CASSLVGQGGEQYV. The CDR3 DNA reads as TGCGCCAGCAGCTTGGTGGGACAGGGAGGCGAGCAGTACGTC.

This clone has a handful of counts. The V call is TRBV21-1, the J call TRBJ1-2. TRBV21-1 is a listed pseudogene. The CDR3 is 15 residues long. As DNA, the CDR3 is TGTGCCAGCAGGTACCGGGACCTCGTACCCTATGGCTACACCTTC. It is translated as CASRYRDLVPYGYTF.

The chain combines TRBV6-5 with TRBJ2-1, with D possibly being TRBD2 (5 bases). The CDR3 consists of 16 residues. CDR1 is MNHEY, CDR2 SVGAGI, per germline. The V gene lost 3 bases and the J gene lost 2 bases, with 14 bases spanning the gap. CDR3 sequence reads: CASSYRAGDAYNEQFF. Written as DNA, the CDR3 is TGTGCCAGCAGTTATCGGGCCGGGGATGCCTACAATGAGCAGTTCTTC.

The table lists this clone with a few counts. The chain couples TRBV6-1 to TRBJ1-2; D possibly corresponds to TRBD1 (6 bases). CDR1 and CDR2 from the germline V gene are MNHNS and SASEGT. Trimming removed 1 base from V and 8 bases from J, with 14 bases in between. The CDR3 length is 14 residues. CDR3 in amino acids: CASSEGGQGRGYTF. CDR3 coding DNA: TGTGCCAGCAGTGAAGGCGGTCAGGGGAGAGGCTACACCTTC.

This clone was seen a few times. The V and J genes are TRBV3-1 (or the pseudogene TRBV3-2) and TRBJ1-2; TRBD1 might be the D (5 bases). CDR1 is LGHDT and CDR2 is YNNKEL in the germline V gene (reference sequence). Trimming removed 0 bases from V and 8 bases from J, with 13 bases in between. The CDR3 is made up of 14 amino acids. The CDR3 sequence is CASSQDRAGRGYTF. The CDR3 DNA reads TGTGCCAGCAGCCAAGATCGTGCAGGGAGAGGCTACACCTTC.

The J gene is TRBJ1-1, the V gene TRBV10-3; 8 bases line up with TRBD1. Per germline, CDR1 ENHRY and CDR2 SYGVKD. Trimming removed 6 bases from V and 0 bases from J; junction bases left unmatched: 0. The length of the CDR3 is 13 residues. This CDR3 is CAIRTGVNTEAFF. The CDR3 DNA is TGTGCCATCAGGACAGGGGTGAACACTGAAGCTTTCTTT.

The rearrangement uses TRBV28 and TRBJ2-5; D is uncertain. CDR3 length: 13 amino acids. Germline lookup yields CDR1 MDHEN and CDR2 SYDVKM. The V and J ends lost 7 bases and 5 bases respectively, with 14 bases between them. In DNA form, the CDR3 reads TGTGCCAGCAATTCTGGGTTGGAGGAGACCCAGTACTTC. Translating it yields CASNSGLEETQYF.

The chain is built from TRBV7-9 and TRBJ1-1; D uncertain. Trimming removed 1 base at V and 1 base at J, with 7 bases between. The CDR3 has 14 amino acids. Germline V gene data show CDR1 as SEHNR and CDR2 as FQNEAQ (reference sequence). The CDR3 protein is CASSLDVANTEAFF. The CDR3 nucleotides read TGTGCCAGCAGCTTAGACGTGGCGAACACTGAAGCTTTCTTT.

In this sample, this clone turned up a few times. The V gene is TRBV7-2, the J gene TRBJ2-1, with D possibly being TRBD2 (6 bases). The CDR3 consists of 16 residues. Per germline, CDR1 SGHTA and CDR2 FQGNSA. V lost 5 bases to trimming and J lost 3 bases, with 17 bases between them. CDR3 nucleotide sequence: TGTGCCAGCAGCCCCTTCGGGCGGGGCGGCTACAATGAGCAGTTCTTC. It is translated as CASSPFGRGGYNEQFF.

The rearrangement links TRBV5-6 to TRBJ2-5, with 12 bases fitting TRBD2. There are 16 residues in the CDR3. The germline V gene encodes CDR1 SGHDT and CDR2 YYEEEE. Unmatched junction bases numbered 1, after V lost 0 bases and J lost 1 base. The CDR3 loop is CASSLVLAGGQETQYF. In DNA form, the CDR3 reads TGTGCCAGCAGCTTGGTACTAGCGGGGGGCCAAGAGACCCAGTACTTC.

J is TRBJ1-2 and V is TRBV19; D is unclear. CDR3 size: 14 residues. Per the germline V gene, CDR1 is LNHDA and CDR2 is SQIVND (reference sequence). The V gene lost 2 bases and the J gene lost 8 bases, with 15 bases spanning the gap. CDR3 nucleotide sequence: TGTGCCAGTAGTATAACGTGGACCCGGGAAGGCTACACCTTC. This translates into CASSITWTREGYTF.